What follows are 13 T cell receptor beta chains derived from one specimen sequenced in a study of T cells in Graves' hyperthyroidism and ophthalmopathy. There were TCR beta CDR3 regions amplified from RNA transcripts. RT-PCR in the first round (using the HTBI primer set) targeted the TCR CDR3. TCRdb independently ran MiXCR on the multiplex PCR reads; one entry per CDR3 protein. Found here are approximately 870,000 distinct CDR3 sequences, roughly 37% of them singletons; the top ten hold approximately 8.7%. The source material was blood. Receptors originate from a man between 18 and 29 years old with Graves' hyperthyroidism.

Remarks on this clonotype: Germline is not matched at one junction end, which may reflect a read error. CDR3 in amino acids: CASSQLGAGRRTYEQYF. The CDR3 DNA sequence: TGCGCCAGCAGCCAACTGGGAGCAGGGCGGAGGACCTACGAGCAGTACTTC. The J gene is TRBJ2-7, the V gene TRBV7-3, with D perhaps given as TRBD1 or TRBD2 (5 bases each). Looked up from germline, CDR1 is SGHTA and CDR2 is FQGTGA. CDR3 size: 17 residues.

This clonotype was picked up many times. The CDR3 reads CSARSEGSGEKLFF. CDR3 DNA: TGCAGTGCTAGGTCGGAGGGTTCAGGGGAAAAACTGTTTTTT. The V and J genes are TRBV20-1 and TRBJ1-4; the D gene is possibly TRBD1 (5 bases). Germline V gene data show CDR1 as DFQATT and CDR2 as SNEGSKA (reference sequence). This CDR3 is built from 14 residues. Trimming left V 3 bases short and J 8 bases short, with 16 bases between.

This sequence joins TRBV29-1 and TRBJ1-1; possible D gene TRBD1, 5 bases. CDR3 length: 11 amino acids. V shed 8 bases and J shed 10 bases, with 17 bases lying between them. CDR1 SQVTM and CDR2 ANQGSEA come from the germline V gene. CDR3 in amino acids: CSQLKDSGAFF. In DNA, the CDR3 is TGCAGCCAGCTGAAAGACAGTGGAGCTTTCTTT.

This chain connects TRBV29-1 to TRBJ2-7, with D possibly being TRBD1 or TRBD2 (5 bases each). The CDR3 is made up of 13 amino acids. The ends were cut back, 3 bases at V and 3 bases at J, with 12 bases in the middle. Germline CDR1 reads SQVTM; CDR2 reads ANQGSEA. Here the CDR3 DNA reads TGCAGCGTTGACCGCAGGGAGCTCTACGAGCAGTACTTC. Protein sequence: CSVDRRELYEQYF.

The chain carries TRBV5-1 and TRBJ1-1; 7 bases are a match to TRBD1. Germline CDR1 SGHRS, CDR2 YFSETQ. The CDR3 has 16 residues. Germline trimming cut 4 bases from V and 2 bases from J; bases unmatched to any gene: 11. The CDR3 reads CASSAGDRELNTEAFF. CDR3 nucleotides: TGCGCCAGCAGCGCGGGTGACAGGGAGCTAAACACTGAAGCTTTCTTT.

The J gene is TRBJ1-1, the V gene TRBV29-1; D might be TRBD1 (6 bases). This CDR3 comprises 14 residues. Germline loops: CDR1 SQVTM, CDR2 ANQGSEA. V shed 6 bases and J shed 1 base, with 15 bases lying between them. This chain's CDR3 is CSVKGGAANTEAFF. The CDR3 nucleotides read TGCAGCGTAAAGGGGGGGGCCGCGAACACTGAAGCTTTCTTT. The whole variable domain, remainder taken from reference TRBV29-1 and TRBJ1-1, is SAVISQKPSRDICQRGTSLTIQCQVDSQVTMMFWYRQQPGQSLTLIATANQGSEATYESGFVIDKFPISRPNLTFSTLTVSNMSPEDSSIYLCSVKGGAANTEAFFGQGTRLTVV.

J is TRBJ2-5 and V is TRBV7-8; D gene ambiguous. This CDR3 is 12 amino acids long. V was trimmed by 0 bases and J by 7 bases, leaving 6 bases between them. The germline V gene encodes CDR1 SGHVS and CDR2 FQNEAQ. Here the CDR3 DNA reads TGTGCCAGCAGCTTAGCTCCGGGGACCCAGTACTTC. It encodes CASSLAPGTQYF.

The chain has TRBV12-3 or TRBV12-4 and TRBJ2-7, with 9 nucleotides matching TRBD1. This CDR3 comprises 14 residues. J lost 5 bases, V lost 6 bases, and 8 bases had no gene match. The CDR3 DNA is TGTGCCAGCAGCCTGACAGGGGGGTTCAACGAGCAGTACTTC. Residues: CASSLTGGFNEQYF.

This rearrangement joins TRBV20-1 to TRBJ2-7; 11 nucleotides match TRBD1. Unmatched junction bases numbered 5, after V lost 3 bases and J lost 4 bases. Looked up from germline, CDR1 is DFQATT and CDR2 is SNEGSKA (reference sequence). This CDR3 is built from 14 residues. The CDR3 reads CSASRDRGGYEQYF. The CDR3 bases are TGCAGTGCTAGCCGGGACAGGGGGGGATACGAGCAGTACTTC.

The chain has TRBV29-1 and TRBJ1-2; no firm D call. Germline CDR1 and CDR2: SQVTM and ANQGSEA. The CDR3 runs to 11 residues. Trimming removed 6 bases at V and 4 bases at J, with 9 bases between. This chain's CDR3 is CSVINLYGYTF. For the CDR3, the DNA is TGCAGCGTCATAAACCTCTATGGCTACACCTTC.

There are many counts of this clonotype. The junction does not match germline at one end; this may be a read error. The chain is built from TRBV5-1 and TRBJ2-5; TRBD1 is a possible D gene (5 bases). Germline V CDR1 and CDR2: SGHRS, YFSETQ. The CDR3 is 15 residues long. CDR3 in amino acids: CASSLGWGPQETQYF. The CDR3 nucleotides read TGTGCCAGCAGCTTAGGATGGGGCCCCCAAGAGACCCAGTACTTC.

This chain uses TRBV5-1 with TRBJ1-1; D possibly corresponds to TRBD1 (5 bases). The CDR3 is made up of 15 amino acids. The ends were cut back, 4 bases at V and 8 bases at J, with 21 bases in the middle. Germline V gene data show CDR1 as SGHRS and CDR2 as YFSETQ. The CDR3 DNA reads TGCGCCAGCAGCCAAGATATGACAGCCCCTGGGGAAGCTTTCTTT. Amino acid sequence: CASSQDMTAPGEAFF.

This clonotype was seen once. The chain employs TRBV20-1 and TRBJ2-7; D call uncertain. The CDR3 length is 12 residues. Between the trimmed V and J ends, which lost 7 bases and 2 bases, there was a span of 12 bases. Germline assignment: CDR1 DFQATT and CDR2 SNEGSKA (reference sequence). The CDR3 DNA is TGCAGTGAATCGGAAGCAACCTACGAGCAGTACTTC. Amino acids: CSESEATYEQYF.